A single sample gave rise to the 30 T cell receptor beta chains below, sequenced in a study of cytomegalovirus exposure and HLA in healthy donors. This PCR relied on a set of 60 Vbeta primers and 13 Jbeta primers. Measured with immunoSEQ multiplex PCR; TCRdb has only the in-frame clones, and not every one. The sample records tens of thousands of clones, under 80% being singletons. What was sequenced was PBMCs. These receptors originate from a man aged 55-75 years in good health and CMV-seropositive.

This clone has only one observation. The V gene is TRBV19, the J gene TRBJ2-6, with D possibly TRBD2 on 7 matching bases. There are 15 residues in the CDR3. Germline V gives CDR1 LNHDA, CDR2 SQIVND (reference sequence). The V gene lost 4 bases and the J gene lost 3 bases, with 10 bases spanning the gap. In DNA form, the CDR3 reads TGTGCCAGTAGTACAGGGGAGGGTGGGGCCAACGTCCTGACTTTC. Protein: CASSTGEGGANVLTF.

The chain joins TRBV7-7 to TRBJ2-3, with a tentative D call TRBD1 (6 bases). Germline V gene sequence: CDR1 SSHAT, CDR2 FNYEAQ (reference sequence). CDR3 length: 17 amino acids. V gave up 1 base and J gave up 4 bases, with 18 bases separating them. The CDR3 nucleotides are TGTGCCAGCAGCTTAGGGGGGCGTAACCACCGCCCAGATACGCAGTATTTT. It encodes CASSLGGRNHRPDTQYF.

V usage is TRBV7-9 and J usage is TRBJ2-7, with 8 nucleotides matching TRBD1. The J segment lost 2 bases and the V segment lost 5 bases, leaving 8 bases of the junction unmatched. CDR3 length: 15 residues. Looked up from germline, CDR1 is SEHNR and CDR2 is FQNEAQ (reference sequence). The CDR3 is CASSRGAGGAYEQYF. Written as DNA, the CDR3 is TGTGCCAGCAGCCGAGGAGCAGGGGGCGCCTACGAGCAGTACTTC.

V usage is TRBV5-1 and J usage is TRBJ2-7, with 8 bases aligning to TRBD1. After removal of 4 bases from V and 3 bases from J, the junction contained 9 bases not matched to a gene. CDR1 is SGHRS and CDR2 is YFSETQ in the germline V gene. The CDR3 consists of 15 residues. The CDR3 DNA reads as TGCGCCAGCAGCCCCCCCGGACAGGGATACTACGAGCAGTACTTC. Protein sequence: CASSPPGQGYYEQYF.

Points on this clone: At one end the junction does not follow the germline gene, possibly because of a read error. The J gene is TRBJ2-5, the V gene TRBV7-9, with a possible D match to TRBD2 (7 bases). CDR1 is SEHNR and CDR2 is FQNEAQ in the germline V gene (reference sequence). CDR3 size: 17 residues. The DNA for the CDR3 is TGTTCCAGCAGCCTACCCCTGGGTGGGGGGGCTCAAGAGACCCAGTACTTC. Its protein is CSSSLPLGGGAQETQYF.

The rearrangement joins TRBV6-5 to TRBJ2-7, with TRBD2 matching over 10 bases. Germline CDR1 MNHEY, CDR2 SVGAGI. There are 15 residues in the CDR3. V lost 5 bases, J lost 4 bases, and 8 bases stayed unmatched. The DNA for the CDR3 is TGTGCCAGCAGTCCCGGACTAGCGGTTAAGTACGAGCAGTACTTC. Protein product: CASSPGLAVKYEQYF.

CDR3 sequence: CASSPGTSGSWGTGELFF. DNA for the CDR3: TGTGCCAGCTCACCAGGGACTAGCGGATCATGGGGCACCGGGGAGCTGTTTTTT. J is TRBJ2-2 and V is TRBV18; 11 bases align to TRBD2. V was pared by 2 bases and J by 4 bases, with 9 bases of the junction left unmatched. The CDR3 spans 18 residues. CDR1 KGHSH and CDR2 LQKENI come from the germline V gene.

The V and J genes are TRBV6-1 and TRBJ1-1, with unresolved D. CDR3 length equals 14 residues. Germline V gene data show CDR1 as MNHNS and CDR2 as SASEGT. With 2 bases removed from V and 3 bases from J, the gap between germline ends came to 10 bases. The CDR3 region is CASSERFLDTEAFF. In nucleotides, the CDR3 is TGTGCCAGCAGTGAACGGTTTCTTGACACTGAAGCTTTCTTT.

This clone came up once. The chain is built from TRBV5-4 and TRBJ2-3; 12 nucleotides align to TRBD2. CDR1 and CDR2 from the germline V gene are SGHNT and YYREEE (reference sequence). V lost 7 bases and J lost 4; bases outside the gene matches: 4. The CDR3 runs 14 residues. The CDR3 DNA sequence: TGTGCCAGCCGACTAGCGGGAGAGGCAGATACGCAGTATTTT. Translating gives CASRLAGEADTQYF.

V usage is TRBV28 and J usage is TRBJ1-3; 7 nucleotides match TRBD1. V was pared by 6 bases and J by 0 bases, with 8 bases of the junction left unmatched. There are 16 residues in the CDR3. The germline V gene encodes CDR1 MDHEN and CDR2 SYDVKM. Written as DNA, the CDR3 is TGTGCCAGCAGGACTGGAGGGGGCAGCTCTGGAAACACCATATATTTT. Encoded protein: CASRTGGGSSGNTIYF.

V gene TRBV30 combines with J gene TRBJ1-2; 7 bases fit TRBD1. Germline V gives CDR1 GTSNPN, CDR2 SVGIG (reference sequence). CDR3 length equals 15 residues. J was trimmed by 8 bases and V by 7 bases; bases with no gene match: 19. DNA for the CDR3: TGTGCCTCTACGACCTATCCCAGACAGGGTAACGGCTACACCTTC. It specifies CASTTYPRQGNGYTF.

The chain carries TRBV7-8 and TRBJ2-1; 9 positions agree with TRBD2. The J segment lost 4 bases and the V segment lost 1 base, leaving 14 bases of the junction unmatched. From germline, CDR1 is SGHVS and CDR2 FQNEAQ. This CDR3 has 19 residues. As DNA, the CDR3 is TGTGCCAGCAGCTTAGACAGGGCGTCCGGGACTAGCTTGTACAATGAGCAGTTCTTC. Amino acids: CASSLDRASGTSLYNEQFF.

This clone has just one count. The chain recombines TRBV15 with TRBJ1-5; 10 bases fit TRBD1. The germline CDR1 and CDR2 sequences are LNHNV and YYDKDF (reference sequence). The CDR3 runs 16 residues. The V gene end was trimmed by 5 bases and the J gene end by 7 bases; junction bases not matched to a gene: 11. CDR3 region: CATSGPGQGWGQPQHF. The DNA for the CDR3 is TGTGCCACCAGCGGTCCGGGACAGGGGTGGGGGCAGCCCCAGCATTTT.

The rearrangement joins TRBV15 to TRBJ2-1; TRBD1 agrees at 8 bases. The germline V gene encodes CDR1 LNHNV and CDR2 YYDKDF (reference sequence). Trimming cost V 7 bases and J 7 bases; bases outside gene matches: 12. The CDR3 spans 15 residues. Here the CDR3 reads CATTRTGSWSNEQFF. The CDR3, as DNA: TGTGCCACCACTCGGACAGGGAGCTGGTCAAATGAGCAGTTCTTC. The complete variable domain, with remaining parts taken from reference TRBV15 and TRBJ2-1, reads DAMVIQNPRYQVTQFGKPVTLSCSQTLNHNVMYWYQQKSSQAPKLLFHYYDKDFNNEADTPDNFQSRRPNTSFCFLDIRSPGLGDTAMYLCATTRTGSWSNEQFFGPGTRLTVL.

The rearrangement joins TRBV13 to TRBJ2-1; 7 positions match TRBD2. CDR1 and CDR2 (germline): PRHDT, FYEKMQ (reference sequence). The CDR3 has 14 residues. V shed 3 bases and J 5 bases; nucleotides not matched to a gene: 4. CDR3 in DNA: TGTGCCAGCAGCTTGGCAGCGGGACACAATGAGCAGTTCTTC. Residues: CASSLAAGHNEQFF. The full variable domain, with the rest looked up from reference TRBV13 and TRBJ2-1, is AAGVIQSPRHLIKEKRETATLKCYPIPRHDTVYWYQQGPGQDPQFLISFYEKMQSDKGSIPDRFSAQQFSDYHSELNMSSLELGDSALYFCASSLAAGHNEQFFGPGTRLTVL.

This rearrangement joins TRBV4-1 to TRBJ2-7, with D possibly matching TRBD1 (6 bases). Germline loops: CDR1 MGHRA, CDR2 YSYEKL. Trimming left V 0 bases short and J 10 bases short, with 19 bases between. CDR3 size: 15 residues. CDR3 coding DNA: TGCGCCAGCAGCCAAGAAGAGACAGGATGGTTAGACCAGTACTTC. This translates into CASSQEETGWLDQYF.

This clone was counted between two and nine times. This rearrangement joins TRBV10-3 to TRBJ2-7, with D tentatively TRBD2 (5 bases). The germline V gene encodes CDR1 ENHRY and CDR2 SYGVKD. The V end was cut by 3 bases, the J end by 4 bases, with 10 bases between. The CDR3 is 13 amino acids. The CDR3 region has the DNA TGTGCCATCAGTGAAATCGGAGGTTACGAGCAGTACTTC. It encodes CAISEIGGYEQYF.

This chain links TRBV11-2 with TRBJ1-3; tentatively, D is TRBD1 (6 bases). From germline, CDR1 is SGHAT and CDR2 FQNNGV. The CDR3 runs to 16 residues. V dropped 0 bases and J dropped 4 bases, with 13 bases sitting between them. In nucleotides, the CDR3 is TGTGCCAGCAGCTTAGAAACAGGGCTCTTGGGAAACACCATATATTTT. The encoded protein is CASSLETGLLGNTIYF. The full variable domain, its missing parts supplied by reference TRBV11-2 and TRBJ1-3, is EAGVAQSPRYKIIEKRQSVAFWCNPISGHATLYWYQQILGQGPKLLIQFQNNGVVDDSQLPKDRFSAERLKGVDSTLKIQPAKLEDSAVYLCASSLETGLLGNTIYFGEGSWLTVV.

This clone occurred once. This chain uses TRBV20-1 with TRBJ2-1, with no clear D. Trimming stripped 2 bases from V and 3 bases from J, with 2 bases between. The CDR3 runs 11 residues. Germline-derived CDR1 and CDR2 are DFQATT and SNEGSKA (reference sequence). The CDR3 is CSARYYNEQFF. The CDR3 nucleotides are TGCAGTGCTAGATACTACAATGAGCAGTTCTTC.

This clone was detected only a few times. V gene TRBV2 combines with J gene TRBJ1-5; TRBD1 might be the D (5 bases). The germline V and J ends were trimmed by 1 base and 7 bases, with 14 bases remaining between them. Germline CDR1 SNHLY, CDR2 FYNNEI. The CDR3 length is 15 residues. CDR3 nucleotides: TGTGCCAGCAGTGAAGTAGCAGGGTCTCGACAGCCCCAGCATTTT. Amino acids: CASSEVAGSRQPQHF.

The rearrangement joins TRBV7-4 to TRBJ1-5; maybe TRBD1 (5 bases). V lost 4 bases and J lost 1, with 14 bases in between. The CDR3 has 16 residues. Germline assignment: CDR1 SGHVT and CDR2 SQSDAQ. CDR3 bases: TGTGCCAGCAGCTCCTTACTCGACAGAAGCAATCAGCCCCAGCATTTT. Amino acid sequence: CASSSLLDRSNQPQHF.

The chain couples TRBV21-1 to TRBJ1-5; the table's D gene call, TRBD1, was not cross checked with the DNA. TRBV21-1 is a pseudogene. This CDR3 comprises 21 residues. CDR3 loop: CASSKSRTEGQGVGSNQPQHF. CDR3 bases: TGTGCCAGCAGCAAAAGCCGGACGGAGGGACAGGGGGTTGGGAGCAATCAGCCCCAGCATTTT.

This chain uses TRBV5-8 with TRBJ2-1; D possibly corresponds to TRBD2 (5 bases). CDR1 and CDR2 from the germline V gene are SGHTS and YDEGEE. The CDR3 totals 16 residues. V lost 0 bases and J 7 bases, leaving 17 bases between the germline ends. This CDR3 is CASSLAGGRGGNEQFF. The CDR3, as DNA: TGTGCCAGCAGCTTGGCCGGAGGTAGAGGTGGGAATGAGCAGTTCTTC.

The J gene is TRBJ2-6, the V gene TRBV7-3; 14 nucleotides agree with TRBD2. J was trimmed by 0 bases and V by 5 bases; bases with no gene match: 3. CDR3 length equals 18 residues. CDR1 SGHTA and CDR2 FQGTGA come from the germline V gene. CDR3 amino acids: CASSTGTSGGSGANVLTF. The DNA of the CDR3 is TGTGCCAGCAGCACAGGGACTAGCGGGGGCTCTGGGGCCAACGTCCTGACTTTC.

The V gene is TRBV9, the J gene TRBJ2-3; 9 nucleotides agree with TRBD2. CDR3 length equals 18 residues. Germline V CDR1 and CDR2: SGDLS, YYNGEE. V trimming: 0 bases; J trimming: 0 bases; junction bases outside the gene matches: 8. CDR3: CASSVGAGGGPSTDTQYF. CDR3 DNA sequence: TGTGCCAGCAGCGTAGGGGCGGGGGGGGGTCCTAGCACAGATACGCAGTATTTT.

V gene TRBV11-3 combines with J gene TRBJ2-1; 8 positions agree with TRBD2. This CDR3 is 15 amino acids long. The V and J ends lost 2 bases and 2 bases, in that order; junction bases with no gene match: 2. Germline CDR1 reads SGHNT; CDR2 reads YENEEA. CDR3: CASSLSGGAYNEQFF. The CDR3, as DNA: TGTGCCAGCAGCTTATCCGGGGGGGCCTACAATGAGCAGTTCTTC. Based on the CDR3 plus reference TRBV11-3 and TRBJ2-1, the full variable domain is EAGVVQSPRYKIIEKKQPVAFWCNPISGHNTLYWYLQNLGQGPELLIRYENEEAVDDSQLPKDRFSAERLKGVDSTLKIQPAELGDSAVYLCASSLSGGAYNEQFFGPGTRLTVL.

The rearrangement links TRBV10-3 to TRBJ2-7; 12 bases align to TRBD2. CDR1 and CDR2 from the germline V gene are ENHRY and SYGVKD. The J segment lost 4 bases and the V segment lost 6 bases, leaving 4 bases of the junction unmatched. CDR3 size: 14 residues. The CDR3 reads CAISGTSGQYEQYF. As DNA, the CDR3 is TGTGCCATCAGCGGGACTAGCGGGCAGTACGAGCAGTACTTC.

This clone was found a few times. The chain has TRBV19 and TRBJ2-5; TRBD1 aligns across 9 bases. CDR3 size: 15 residues. Germline V CDR1 and CDR2: LNHDA, SQIVND (reference sequence). V trimming: 7 bases; J trimming: 5 bases; junction bases outside the gene matches: 11. CDR3: CASKPGQGVWETQYF. The CDR3 DNA sequence: TGTGCCAGTAAACCGGGACAGGGAGTGTGGGAGACCCAGTACTTC.

This chain uses TRBV10-1 with TRBJ2-2, with 7 bases lining up with TRBD2. CDR1 WNHNN and CDR2 SYGVQD come from the germline V gene (reference sequence). The CDR3 loop spans 16 amino acids. Unmatched junction bases numbered 8, after V lost 0 bases and J lost 7 bases. CDR3 in amino acids: CASSESAGVENGELFF. In DNA, the CDR3 is TGCGCCAGCAGTGAGTCGGCGGGGGTGGAAAACGGGGAGCTGTTTTTT.

This chain links TRBV5-1 with TRBJ1-6; 12 positions match TRBD1. CDR3 size: 15 residues. From germline, CDR1 is SGHRS and CDR2 YFSETQ. Germline trimming cut 7 bases from V and 10 bases from J; bases unmatched to any gene: 9. The DNA for the CDR3 is TGCGCCAGCGCCCCGGGACAGGGGGCCGGATCACCCCTCCACTTT. Amino acid sequence: CASAPGQGAGSPLHF.